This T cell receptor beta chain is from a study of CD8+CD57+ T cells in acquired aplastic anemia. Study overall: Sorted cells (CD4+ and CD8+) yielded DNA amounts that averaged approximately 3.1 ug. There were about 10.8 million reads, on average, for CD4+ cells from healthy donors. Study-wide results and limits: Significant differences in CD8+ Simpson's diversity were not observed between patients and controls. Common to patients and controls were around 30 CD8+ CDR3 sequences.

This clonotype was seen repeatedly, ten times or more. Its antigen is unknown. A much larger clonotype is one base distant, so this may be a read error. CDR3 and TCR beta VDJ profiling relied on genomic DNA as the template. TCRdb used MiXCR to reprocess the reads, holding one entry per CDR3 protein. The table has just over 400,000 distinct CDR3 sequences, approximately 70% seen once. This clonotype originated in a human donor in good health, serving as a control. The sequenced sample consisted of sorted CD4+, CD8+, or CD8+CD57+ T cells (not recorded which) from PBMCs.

This chain's CDR3 is CASSGQSNQPQHF. Written as DNA, the CDR3 is TGTGCCAGCAGTGGACAGAGCAATCAGCCCCAGCATTTT. The chain combines TRBV6-1 with TRBJ1-5; D is perhaps TRBD1 (5 bases). The CDR3 runs to 13 residues. The germline V and J ends were trimmed by 4 bases and 1 base, with 5 bases remaining between them. Germline V gene lookup returns CDR1 MNHNS and CDR2 SASEGT.